The entry below describes one TCR beta chain. The data were taken from a study of blood T cell repertoires in COVID-19. The wider study: Italy, Spain and the United States were the sources of the convalescent and acute COVID-19 samples. From T cells, B-cell-depleted T cells, or PBMCs came the material, which was cDNA or gDNA.

In the authors' methods: How many nucleated cells were present was estimated from reference gene primer amplification. Repertoires were generated with immunoSEQ multiplex PCR, while TCRdb's copy carries only in-frame clones and drops some. Clonal size and the V and J genes are those of that table, whereas D and trimming came from the DNA. Of more than 250,000 clones in the sample, about nine tenths are singletons; the top ten hold over 9.5%. Categorization into cohorts depended on clinical history that participants reported. The CDR3 covers 15 residues. Trimming shortened V by 1 base and J by 2 bases, and 9 bases separated the two germline ends. Looked up from germline, CDR1 is SGHRS and CDR2 is YFSETQ.

The origin of this receptor is a woman aged 18-29 years who had recovered from COVID-19. The sample consisted of PBMCs or T cells enriched from blood (not recorded which). V is TRBV5-1 and J is TRBJ2-2; TRBD2 is a possible D gene (5 bases). CDR3 in DNA: TGCGCCAGCAGCTTGTTGGACTCAAACACCGGGGAGCTGTTTTTT. It specifies CASSLLDSNTGELFF.